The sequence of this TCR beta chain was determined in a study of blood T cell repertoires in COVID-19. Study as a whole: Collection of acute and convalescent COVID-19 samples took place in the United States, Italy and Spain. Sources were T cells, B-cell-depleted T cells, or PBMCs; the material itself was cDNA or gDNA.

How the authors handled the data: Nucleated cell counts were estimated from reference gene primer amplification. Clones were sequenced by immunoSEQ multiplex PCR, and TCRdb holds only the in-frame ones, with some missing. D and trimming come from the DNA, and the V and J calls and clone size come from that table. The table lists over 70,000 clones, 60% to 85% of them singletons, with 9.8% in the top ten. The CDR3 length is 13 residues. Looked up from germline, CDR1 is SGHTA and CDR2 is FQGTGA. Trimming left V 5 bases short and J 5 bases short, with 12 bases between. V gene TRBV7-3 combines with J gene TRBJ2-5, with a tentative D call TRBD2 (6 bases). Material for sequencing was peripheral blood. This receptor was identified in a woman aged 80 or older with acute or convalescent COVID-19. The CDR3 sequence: CASSIGSSETQYF. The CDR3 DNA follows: TGTGCCAGCAGCATCGGGAGTTCGGAGACCCAGTACTTC.